The 31 T cell receptor beta chains given below trace back to one sample, sequenced in a study of cytomegalovirus exposure and HLA in healthy donors (dated by TCRdb to 2016 to 2017). The library relied on the immunoSEQ multiplex PCR assay. A mixture of 60 forward primers for TCR Vbeta segments and 13 reverse primers for TCR Jbeta segments was used in the multiplex PCR. Here the immuneACCESS table is served through TCRdb, limited to in-frame sequences with V and J called. Missing clones are a known gap in these copies; in checked studies unresolved V genes cover under half, and the rest lacks a known reason. The sample yields about 140,000 clones; approximately 67% were counted once. The top ten clones comprise over 5% of the sample. Sequenced material: PBMCs. The receptors were gathered from a woman in her fifties or sixties in good health and CMV-seronegative.

This chain connects TRBV5-5 to TRBJ1-2, with D perhaps matching TRBD1 (6 bases). The germline V gene has CDR1 SGHKS and CDR2 YYEKEE (reference sequence). Between the trimmed V and J ends, which lost 4 bases and 7 bases, there was a span of 17 bases. The CDR3 sequence is 14 residues long. CDR3 nucleotide sequence: TGTGCCAGCAGCCTCAGCGGGGGGCGCGGTGGCTACACCTTC. This codes for CASSLSGGRGGYTF.

As for this clone: One end of the junction varies from germline; a read error may be responsible. The rearrangement joins TRBV7-3 to TRBJ2-1; D possibly corresponds to TRBD2 (7 bases). The CDR3 is made up of 14 amino acids. Looked up from germline, CDR1 is SGHTA and CDR2 is FQGTGA. CDR3 sequence (DNA): TGTGCCAACAGCTTAAGGGGGGGCCGAGACGAGCAGTTCTTC. Residues: CANSLRGGRDEQFF.

This sequence joins TRBV4-2 and TRBJ2-1; TRBD2 matches at 7 bases. Germline CDR1 LGHNA, CDR2 YNFKEQ. The V gene end was trimmed by 1 base and the J gene end by 0 bases; junction bases not matched to a gene: 0. This CDR3 region has 15 residues. In DNA, the CDR3 is TGTGCCAGCAGCCAAGCGGGGGGCTCCTACAATGAGCAGTTCTTC. Its translation is CASSQAGGSYNEQFF.

Regarding this clone: Other DNA sequences in the sample encode the same CDR3. This chain links TRBV9 with TRBJ1-6; maybe TRBD1 (6 bases). From germline, CDR1 is SGDLS and CDR2 YYNGEE. CDR3 length equals 13 residues. Trimming removed 2 bases from V and 8 bases from J, with 8 bases in between. The CDR3 nucleotides read TGTGCCAGCAGCGTCAGGGGAGATTCACCCCTCCACTTT. It is translated as CASSVRGDSPLHF.

The chain's CDR3 is CANRLAGGPPTYYEQYF. The CDR3 nucleotides read TGTGCCAACCGACTAGCGGGAGGGCCTCCGACCTACTACGAGCAGTACTTC. The chain joins TRBV13 to TRBJ2-7; 14 positions agree with TRBD2. The ends lost 10 bases at V and 3 bases at J; junction bases unmatched: 14. Germline CDR1 is PRHDT and CDR2 is FYEKMQ (reference sequence). This CDR3 is 17 amino acids long.

The chain carries TRBV5-4 and TRBJ2-2, with TRBD2 matching over 12 bases. J gave up 1 base and V 4 bases, and 5 bases lay outside the gene matches. Germline V gives CDR1 SGHNT, CDR2 YYREEE (reference sequence). CDR3 size: 17 residues. CDR3: CASSVLAGGRNTGELFF. The CDR3 nucleotides read TGTGCCAGCAGCGTTCTAGCGGGGGGGCGGAACACCGGGGAGCTGTTTTTT.

The chain uses TRBV19 and TRBJ1-5; D is unresolved. This CDR3 comprises 10 residues. V shed 9 bases and J shed 5 bases, with 5 bases lying between them. CDR1 is LNHDA and CDR2 is SQIVND in the germline V gene (reference sequence). For the CDR3, the DNA is TGTGCCAGACTAGATCAGCCCCAGCATTTT. Its protein is CARLDQPQHF.

There are a few counts of this clone. The V and J genes are TRBV7-7 and TRBJ1-5; 8 bases match TRBD1. Trimming cost V 1 base and J 5 bases; bases outside gene matches: 4. Germline V lookup: CDR1 SSHAT, CDR2 FNYEAQ (reference sequence). The CDR3 has 15 residues. CDR3 protein: CASSLGDRCDQPQHF. CDR3 coding DNA: TGTGCCAGCAGCTTAGGGGACAGGTGCGATCAGCCCCAGCATTTT.

The sample holds a few counts of this clone. The rearrangement links TRBV7-9 to TRBJ1-4; 7 positions match TRBD1. Germline V CDR1 and CDR2: SEHNR, FQNEAQ (reference sequence). The CDR3 is made up of 13 amino acids. Here the CDR3 DNA reads TGTGCTGGCCAGGGGGGCCCAAATGAAAAACTGTTTTTT. This gives the protein CAGQGGPNEKLFF.

The chain links TRBV7-2 to TRBJ2-7; a possible D gene is TRBD2 (7 bases). V lost 0 bases, J lost 2 bases, and 11 bases lay in between. The CDR3 runs 15 residues. CDR1 and CDR2 from the germline V gene are SGHTA and FQGNSA. In DNA, the CDR3 is TGTGCCAGCAGCTTAGCGGGAGGGGGGACCTACGAGCAGTACTTC. Its protein product is CASSLAGGGTYEQYF.

V usage is TRBV7-2 and J usage is TRBJ2-2, with 8 nucleotides matching TRBD1. CDR1 SGHTA and CDR2 FQGNSA come from the germline V gene. The junction had 7 bases not matched to a gene; V was cut back by 10 bases and J by 3 bases. CDR3 length: 14 amino acids. The CDR3 is CATRTGKYTGELFF. CDR3 nucleotide sequence: TGTGCCACCCGGACAGGGAAGTACACCGGGGAGCTGTTTTTT.

This chain connects TRBV7-9 to TRBJ1-2; no reliable D call. The germline V gene encodes CDR1 SEHNR and CDR2 FQNEAQ (reference sequence). There are 14 residues in the CDR3. V lost 4 bases and J 5 bases, leaving 14 bases between the germline ends. This CDR3 reads CASSSPPEDYGYTF. The CDR3 DNA reads TGTGCCAGCAGCTCCCCTCCCGAGGATTATGGCTACACCTTC.

About this clone itself: One end of the junction fails to match germline, which may point to a read error. Other DNA sequences in the same sample also yield this CDR3. This chain uses TRBV4-1 with TRBJ2-3; 9 nucleotides line up with TRBD1. CDR1 and CDR2 from the germline V gene are MGHRA and YSYEKL. The CDR3 is 15 residues long. The CDR3 spells CASSHPQGAKDTQYF. The CDR3, as DNA: TGCGCCAGCAGCCACCCACAGGGGGCGAAAGATACACAGTATTTT.

The rearrangement uses TRBV18 and TRBJ2-3; maybe TRBD1 (6 bases). The germline V gene has CDR1 KGHSH and CDR2 LQKENI. This CDR3 comprises 17 residues. V lost 3 bases and J 0 bases, leaving 16 bases between the germline ends. Here the CDR3 DNA reads TGTGCCAGCTCACCCCTGGGACACCGGACCAGCACAGATACGCAGTATTTT. It translates to CASSPLGHRTSTDTQYF.

This clone came up a few times. The genes are TRBV27 and TRBJ2-6; no reliable D call. CDR3 length: 16 amino acids. Germline V gene sequence: CDR1 MNHEY, CDR2 SMNVEV (reference sequence). Trimming shortened V by 3 bases and J by 0 bases, and 9 bases separated the two germline ends. CDR3 sequence: CASSFSGFSGANVLTF. The CDR3 DNA follows: TGTGCCAGCAGTTTCTCAGGCTTCTCTGGGGCCAACGTCCTGACTTTC.

In its sample, this clone was seen a few times. V is TRBV29-1 and J is TRBJ1-2; 7 nucleotides align to TRBD1. J gave up 5 bases and V 7 bases, and 7 bases lay outside the gene matches. This CDR3 is built from 12 residues. Germline CDR1 reads SQVTM; CDR2 reads ANQGSEA. The CDR3 sequence: CSASGTAYGYTF. The CDR3 nucleotides read TGCAGCGCCTCCGGGACAGCTTATGGCTACACCTTC.

The rearrangement joins TRBV6-1 to TRBJ2-3, with 10 bases matching TRBD2. J gave up 8 bases and V 8 bases, and 10 bases lay outside the gene matches. There are 14 residues in the CDR3. Germline V gene data show CDR1 as MNHNS and CDR2 as SASEGT. The CDR3 region is CASRLAGASSTQYF. In DNA form, the CDR3 reads TGTGCCAGCCGGCTAGCGGGAGCCTCGAGTACGCAGTATTTT.

The V call is TRBV7-9, the J call TRBJ2-1; TRBD2 is a possible D gene (6 bases). Germline V lookup: CDR1 SEHNR, CDR2 FQNEAQ (reference sequence). The V end lost 1 base, the J end lost 9 bases, and 10 bases lay between the germline ends. CDR3 length: 13 amino acids. This chain's CDR3 is CASSLEVGGEQFF. CDR3 sequence (DNA): TGTGCCAGCAGCTTAGAGGTGGGGGGTGAGCAGTTCTTC.

The chain joins TRBV10-3 to TRBJ2-1; TRBD2 agrees at 13 bases. Germline V lookup: CDR1 ENHRY, CDR2 SYGVKD. The trim removed 6 bases at V and 6 bases at J, leaving 8 bases unmatched. This CDR3 contains 16 residues. CDR3 residues: CAISSQLAGGANEQFF. The DNA of the CDR3 is TGTGCCATCAGCTCACAACTAGCGGGGGGGGCCAATGAGCAGTTCTTC.

This clone was observed a few times. This chain links TRBV5-1 with TRBJ2-2; 9 bases agree with TRBD1. Germline trimming cut 7 bases from V and 5 bases from J; bases unmatched to any gene: 18. This CDR3 region has 18 residues. The germline V gene encodes CDR1 SGHRS and CDR2 YFSETQ. The CDR3 spells CASPRDRAEHRGTGELFF. DNA for the CDR3: TGCGCCAGCCCCCGGGACAGGGCAGAACACCGGGGGACCGGGGAGCTGTTTTTT.

J is TRBJ2-1 and V is TRBV4-3; possibly TRBD2 for D (6 bases). Germline V gene lookup returns CDR1 LGHNA and CDR2 YSLEER. Trimming removed 0 bases at V and 1 base at J, with 10 bases between. CDR3 length: 16 residues. The CDR3 is CASSQDGTGSYNEQFF. CDR3 in DNA: TGCGCCAGCAGCCAAGATGGGACTGGGTCCTACAATGAGCAGTTCTTC.

The rearrangement joins TRBV11-3 to TRBJ2-1; D is unresolved. The CDR3 sequence is 13 residues long. V lost 3 bases and J lost 7, with 10 bases in between. Germline V gene sequence: CDR1 SGHNT, CDR2 YENEEA. CDR3 region: CASSFSSRNEQFF. The DNA for the CDR3 is TGTGCCAGCAGCTTTAGTAGCCGGAATGAGCAGTTCTTC.

This clone has only a few counts. The V call is TRBV6-1, the J call TRBJ1-2, with 8 nucleotides matching TRBD1. From germline, CDR1 is MNHNS and CDR2 SASEGT. The CDR3 runs to 14 residues. The J segment lost 7 bases and the V segment lost 3 bases, leaving 7 bases of the junction unmatched. The chain's CDR3 is CASSEGQALSGYTF. CDR3 in DNA: TGTGCCAGCAGTGAGGGACAGGCCCTCTCTGGCTACACCTTC.

This clone was recorded once. The chain employs TRBV7-6 and TRBJ2-2; D unclear. Germline CDR1 reads SGHVS; CDR2 reads FNYEAQ. The V and J ends lost 5 bases and 2 bases respectively, with 9 bases between them. CDR3 length: 14 amino acids. CDR3 sequence reads: CASSPLTNTGELFF. DNA of the CDR3: TGTGCCAGCAGCCCCCTGACTAACACCGGGGAGCTGTTTTTT.

The chain has TRBV19 and TRBJ2-4; the D gene is possibly TRBD2 (5 bases). This CDR3 has 15 amino acids. Trimming removed 5 bases from V and 0 bases from J, with 11 bases in between. Germline CDR1 reads LNHDA; CDR2 reads SQIVND (reference sequence). Here the CDR3 reads CASSFVSGAKNIQYF. CDR3 sequence (DNA): TGTGCCAGTAGTTTCGTGAGCGGAGCCAAAAACATTCAGTACTTC.

This clone turned up a few times. The CDR3 spells CAIQGDRTGRETQYF. CDR3 sequence (DNA): TGTGCCATCCAAGGGGATAGGACAGGGCGAGAGACCCAGTACTTC. The rearrangement uses TRBV6-5 and TRBJ2-5, with 8 bases lining up with TRBD1. This CDR3 spans 15 amino acids. V trimming: 10 bases; J trimming: 4 bases; junction bases outside the gene matches: 14. Germline CDR1 and CDR2: MNHEY and SVGAGI.

This clone came up a few times. The rearrangement joins TRBV6-5 to TRBJ1-2; 9 positions match TRBD1. This CDR3 has 12 residues. Trimming removed 6 bases from V and 5 bases from J; junction bases left unmatched: 1. Germline V gene sequence: CDR1 MNHEY, CDR2 SVGAGI. The CDR3 region has the DNA TGTGCCAGCAGGGGACAGGGTTATGGCTACACCTTC. Its translation: CASRGQGYGYTF.

The V and J genes are TRBV6-4 and TRBJ2-3; TRBD1 aligns across 10 bases. The CDR3 sequence is 19 residues long. CDR1 is MRHNA and CDR2 is SNTAGT in the germline V gene. The junction had 22 bases not matched to a gene; V was cut back by 11 bases and J by 2 bases. CDR3 nucleotide sequence: TGTGCCCCCCCCAGGGGCCACTCCCGGACAGGGGGGCCCACAGATACGCAGTATTTT. As protein: CAPPRGHSRTGGPTDTQYF.

In regard to this clone: The junction and the germline gene differ at one end; a read error may be behind it. The chain uses TRBV7-9 and TRBJ1-5; TRBD1 is a possible D gene (6 bases). Germline V gene data show CDR1 as SEHNR and CDR2 as FQNEAQ (reference sequence). The CDR3 has 16 residues. The CDR3 sequence: CSSSQGGGISNQPQHF. DNA for the CDR3: TGTTCCAGCAGCCAAGGGGGGGGAATAAGCAATCAGCCCCAGCATTTT.

J is TRBJ1-2 and V is TRBV5-1, with 9 bases lining up with TRBD1. Trimming removed 4 bases from V and 7 bases from J; junction bases left unmatched: 8. CDR1 and CDR2 from the germline V gene are SGHRS and YFSETQ. The CDR3 spans 14 residues. The CDR3 region has the DNA TGCGCCAGCAGCCAAACGGGACAGGGAAGTGGCTACACCTTC. It encodes CASSQTGQGSGYTF.

The rearrangement joins TRBV5-1 to TRBJ1-2; 7 bases fit TRBD1. This CDR3 is built from 13 residues. Germline-derived CDR1 and CDR2 are SGHRS and YFSETQ. With V trimmed by 4 bases and J by 6 bases, 6 bases remained unmatched. In nucleotides, the CDR3 is TGCGCCAGCAGCCGAGACAGGGTGGATGGCTACACCTTC. It codes for CASSRDRVDGYTF.